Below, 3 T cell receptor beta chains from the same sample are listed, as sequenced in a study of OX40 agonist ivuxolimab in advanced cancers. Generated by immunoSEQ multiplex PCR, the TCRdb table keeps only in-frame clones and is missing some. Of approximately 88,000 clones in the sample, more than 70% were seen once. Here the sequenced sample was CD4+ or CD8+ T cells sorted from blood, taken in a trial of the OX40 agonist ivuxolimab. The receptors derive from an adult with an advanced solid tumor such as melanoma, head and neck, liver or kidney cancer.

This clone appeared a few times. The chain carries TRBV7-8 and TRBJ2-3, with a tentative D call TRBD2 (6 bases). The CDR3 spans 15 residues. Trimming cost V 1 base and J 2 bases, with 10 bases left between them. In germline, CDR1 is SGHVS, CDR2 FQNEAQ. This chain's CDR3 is CASSLGVRDTDTQYF. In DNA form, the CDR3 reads TGTGCCAGCAGCTTAGGAGTGCGGGACACAGATACGCAGTATTTT.

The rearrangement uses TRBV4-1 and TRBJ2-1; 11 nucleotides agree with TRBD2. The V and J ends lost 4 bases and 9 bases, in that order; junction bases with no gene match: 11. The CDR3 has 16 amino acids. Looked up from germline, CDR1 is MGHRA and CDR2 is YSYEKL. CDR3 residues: CASSLRSSGRVGEQFF. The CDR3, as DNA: TGCGCCAGCAGCCTTCGGAGTAGCGGGAGGGTTGGTGAGCAGTTCTTC.

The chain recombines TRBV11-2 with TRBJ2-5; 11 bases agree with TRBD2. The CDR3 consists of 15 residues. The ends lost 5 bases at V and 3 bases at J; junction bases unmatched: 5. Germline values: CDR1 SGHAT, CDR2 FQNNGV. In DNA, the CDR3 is TGTGCCAGCAGCGGGGGACTAGCGGTAAAAGAGACCCAGTACTTC. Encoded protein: CASSGGLAVKETQYF. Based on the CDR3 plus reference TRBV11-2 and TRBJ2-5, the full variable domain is EAGVAQSPRYKIIEKRQSVAFWCNPISGHATLYWYQQILGQGPKLLIQFQNNGVVDDSQLPKDRFSAERLKGVDSTLKIQPAKLEDSAVYLCASSGGLAVKETQYFGPGTRLLVL.